The T cell receptor (beta chain) described here comes from a study of blood T cell repertoires in COVID-19. At the level of the study: COVID-19 samples collected from the United States, Italy and Spain covered acute and convalescent phases. The analysed material was cDNA or gDNA that came from T cells, B-cell-depleted T cells, or PBMCs.

The germline V and J ends were trimmed by 2 bases and 2 bases, with 10 bases remaining between them. Germline V gene data show CDR1 as SGHRS and CDR2 as YFSETQ. This CDR3 spans 15 amino acids. Per the original methods: Amplified reference gene primers provided the basis for estimating nucleated cell counts. Libraries were prepared by immunoSEQ multiplex PCR; TCRdb keeps only in-frame clonotypes and omits some of them. V and J calls and clone size are copied from that table; D and trimming were computed from the DNA. The profile shows roughly 120,000 clones, about 85% of them singletons. The sample taken for sequencing was peripheral blood. V is TRBV5-1 and J is TRBJ2-2; D ambiguous. The TCR was taken from a human donor in a cohort sampled during active COVID-19. The CDR3: CASSLSASNTGELFF. The CDR3 DNA reads as TGCGCCAGCAGCTTAAGCGCCAGCAACACCGGGGAGCTGTTTTTT.